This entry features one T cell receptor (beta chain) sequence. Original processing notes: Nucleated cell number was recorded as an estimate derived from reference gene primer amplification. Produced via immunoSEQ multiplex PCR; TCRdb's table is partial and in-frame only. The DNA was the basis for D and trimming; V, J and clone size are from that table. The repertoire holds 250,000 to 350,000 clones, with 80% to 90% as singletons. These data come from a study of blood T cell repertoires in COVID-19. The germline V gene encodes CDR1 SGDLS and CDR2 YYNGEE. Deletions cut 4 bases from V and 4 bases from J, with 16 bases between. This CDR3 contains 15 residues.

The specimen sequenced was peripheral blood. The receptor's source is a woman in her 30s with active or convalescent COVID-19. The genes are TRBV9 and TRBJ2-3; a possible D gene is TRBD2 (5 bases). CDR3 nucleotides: TGTGCCAGCAGCTCTTCTACTAGTACCTCAGATACGCAGTATTTT. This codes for CASSSSTSTSDTQYF.